These T cell receptor beta chains were read from a single sample in a study of T cells in Graves' hyperthyroidism and ophthalmopathy. TCRdb ran MiXCR on the multiplex PCR reads and lists one entry per CDR3 protein. The sample lists about 480,000 distinct CDR3 sequences, about 24% occurring once. Sequencing was performed on blood. These receptors all stem from a woman aged 25 to 45 with Graves' ophthalmopathy. Each CDR3 is given with its conserved first and last residue. Fields, in order: CDR3 DNA, CDR3 protein, CDR3 length, clone size, J gene, D gene, V gene. D genes are given only for firm matches. The size field is filled for only some rows; it gives once, few, many or a size class.

DNA: TGTGCCATCAGTGAGGGGCTTGAAGCTTTCTTT; CDR3: CAISEGLEAFF; length: 11; size: many; J: TRBJ1-1; D: NA; V: TRBV10-3
DNA: TGTGCCAGCAGTGCCGCGGGGAGGAACACTGAAGCTTTCTTT; CDR3: CASSAAGRNTEAFF; length: 14; size: many; J: TRBJ1-1; D: NA; V: TRBV25-1
DNA: TGTGCCAGCAGTACAGGGGGCTCAAGCAATCAGCCCCAGCATTTT; CDR3: CASSTGGSSNQPQHF; length: 15; size: NA; J: TRBJ1-5; D: TRBD1; V: TRBV28
DNA: TGCGCCAGCAGCCGAACCACTCAATCTACCTACGAGCAGTACTTC; CDR3: CASSRTTQSTYEQYF; length: 15; size: NA; J: TRBJ2-7; D: NA; V: TRBV5-1
DNA: TGTGCCAGCGGGCAGGGTGTGCAGCCCCAGCATTTT; CDR3: CASGQGVQPQHF; length: 12; size: NA; J: TRBJ1-5; D: NA; V: TRBV6-4
DNA: TGTGCCAGTAGTATCGAAGTCACAGGCTATAACTATGGCTACACCTTC; CDR3: CASSIEVTGYNYGYTF; length: 16; size: many; J: TRBJ1-2; D: NA; V: TRBV19
DNA: TGTGCCAGCAGCTTAGTCGGGGAACAAGGTGGCTACACCTTC; CDR3: CASSLVGEQGGYTF; length: 14; size: NA; J: TRBJ1-2; D: NA; V: TRBV11-2
DNA: TGTGCCAGCAGCCCCCAGGTGAATCAGCCCCAGCATTTT; CDR3: CASSPQVNQPQHF; length: 13; size: NA; J: TRBJ1-5; D: NA; V: TRBV12-3/TRBV12-4
DNA: TGTGCCAGCAGTTTAGGCCAGGGGGCGTTCACTGAAGCTTTCTTT; CDR3: CASSLGQGAFTEAFF; length: 15; size: many; J: TRBJ1-1; D: TRBD1; V: TRBV2
DNA: TGTGCCAGTAGTACGGGACAGGCCTTCAATCAGCCCCAGCATTTT; CDR3: CASSTGQAFNQPQHF; length: 15; size: many; J: TRBJ1-5; D: TRBD1; V: TRBV19
DNA: TGCGCCAGCAGCCAAGTGTTCAACACTGAAGCTTTCTTT; CDR3: CASSQVFNTEAFF; length: 13; size: many; J: TRBJ1-1; D: NA; V: TRBV4-3
DNA: TGCGCCAGCAGCCAAAATATAGACTCTGGAAACACCATATATTTT; CDR3: CASSQNIDSGNTIYF; length: 15; size: NA; J: TRBJ1-3; D: NA; V: TRBV4-1
DNA: TGTGCCAGCAGAAGGGGGCCCGGGGTCACAGATACGCAGTATTTT; CDR3: CASRRGPGVTDTQYF; length: 15; size: many; J: TRBJ2-3; D: TRBD1; V: TRBV6-1
DNA: TGTGCCAGCAGTGTCTATGGGGGGTTTGAAGCTTTCTTT; CDR3: CASSVYGGFEAFF; length: 13; size: many; J: TRBJ1-1; D: NA; V: TRBV6-1
DNA: TGCAGTGCTAACTACCGGACCGGTGAAGCTTTCTTT; CDR3: CSANYRTGEAFF; length: 12; size: NA; J: TRBJ1-1; D: NA; V: TRBV20-1
DNA: TGTGCCAGCAGTGTGGCGCCTAACTATGGCTACACCTTC; CDR3: CASSVAPNYGYTF; length: 13; size: NA; J: TRBJ1-2; D: NA; V: TRBV6-1
DNA: TGTGCCAGCAGTTATTTGTTTACCGGGGAGCTGTTTTTT; CDR3: CASSYLFTGELFF; length: 13; size: many; J: TRBJ2-2; D: NA; V: TRBV6-2/TRBV6-3
DNA: TGTGCCAGCAGCAGGACAGGGAACATCAGGCCCCAGCATTTT; CDR3: CASSRTGNIRPQHF; length: 14; size: NA; J: TRBJ1-5; D: TRBD1; V: TRBV28
DNA: TGTGCCAGCAGCCAAGGGCGGGGCGTCGGGCTTCGAGAGACCCAGTACTTC; CDR3: CASSQGRGVGLRETQYF; length: 17; size: NA; J: TRBJ2-5; D: NA; V: TRBV4-2
DNA: TGTGCCAGCAGGGGAGGGTCGTTCACTGAAGCTTTCTTT; CDR3: CASRGGSFTEAFF; length: 13; size: many; J: TRBJ1-1; D: NA; V: TRBV14
DNA: TGCGCCAGCAGTACCGGAGGGCCCTCGGGGGGCTACGCCTTC; CDR3: CASSTGGPSGGYAF; length: 14; size: NA; J: TRBJ1-2; D: NA; V: TRBV10-2
DNA: TGTGCCAGCAGCCAAGGGGTGGATTCACCCCTCCACTTT; CDR3: CASSQGVDSPLHF; length: 13; size: few; J: TRBJ1-6; D: NA; V: TRBV3-1